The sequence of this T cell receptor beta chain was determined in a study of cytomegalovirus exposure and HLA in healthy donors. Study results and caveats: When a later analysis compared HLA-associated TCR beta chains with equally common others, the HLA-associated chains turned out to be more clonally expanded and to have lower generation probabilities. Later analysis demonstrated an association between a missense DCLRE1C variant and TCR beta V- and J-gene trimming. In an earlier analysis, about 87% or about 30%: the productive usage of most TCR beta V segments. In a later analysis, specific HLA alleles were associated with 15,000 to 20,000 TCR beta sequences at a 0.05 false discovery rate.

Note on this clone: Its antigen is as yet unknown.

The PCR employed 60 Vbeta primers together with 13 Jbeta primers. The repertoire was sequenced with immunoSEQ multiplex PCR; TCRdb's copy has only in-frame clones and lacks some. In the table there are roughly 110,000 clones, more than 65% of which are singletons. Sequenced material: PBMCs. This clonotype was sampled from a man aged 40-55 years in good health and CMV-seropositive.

The CDR3 sequence: CASSLGPGGVRYEQYF. CDR3 DNA sequence: TGTGCCAGCAGCTTAGGCCCAGGCGGGGTAAGGTACGAGCAGTACTTC. The V call is TRBV13, the J call TRBJ2-7; D is perhaps TRBD2 (6 bases). V shed 0 bases and J shed 4 bases, with 16 bases lying between them. The CDR3 consists of 16 residues. Germline assignment: CDR1 PRHDT and CDR2 FYEKMQ (reference sequence).